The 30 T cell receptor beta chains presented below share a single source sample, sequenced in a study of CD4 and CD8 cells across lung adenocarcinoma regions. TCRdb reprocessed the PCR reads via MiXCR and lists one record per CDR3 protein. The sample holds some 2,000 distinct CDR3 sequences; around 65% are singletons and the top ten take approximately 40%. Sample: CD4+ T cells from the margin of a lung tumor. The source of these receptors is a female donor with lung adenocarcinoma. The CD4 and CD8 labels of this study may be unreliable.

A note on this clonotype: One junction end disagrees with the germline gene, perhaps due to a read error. The CDR3 here is CAGGAGGSSTDTQYF. The CDR3 nucleotides read TGTGCCGGGGGAGCTGGGGGATCTAGCACAGATACGCAGTATTTC. The J gene is TRBJ2-3, the V gene TRBV10-3; either TRBD1 or TRBD2 may supply D (5 bases each). Germline V gives CDR1 ENHRY, CDR2 SYGVKD. CDR3 length: 15 residues.

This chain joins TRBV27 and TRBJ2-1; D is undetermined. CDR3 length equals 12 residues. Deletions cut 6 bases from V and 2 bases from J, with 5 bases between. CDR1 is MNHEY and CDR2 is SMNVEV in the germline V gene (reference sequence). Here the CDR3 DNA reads TGTGCCAGCAGGTCCCCCTACAATGAGCAGTTCTTC. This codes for CASRSPYNEQFF.

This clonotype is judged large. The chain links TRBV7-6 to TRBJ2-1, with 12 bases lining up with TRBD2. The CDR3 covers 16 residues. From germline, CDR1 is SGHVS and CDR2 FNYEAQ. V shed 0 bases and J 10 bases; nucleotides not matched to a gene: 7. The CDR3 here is CASSLAASGRAVEQFF. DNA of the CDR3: TGTGCCAGCAGCTTAGCGGCTAGCGGGAGGGCCGTGGAGCAGTTCTTC.

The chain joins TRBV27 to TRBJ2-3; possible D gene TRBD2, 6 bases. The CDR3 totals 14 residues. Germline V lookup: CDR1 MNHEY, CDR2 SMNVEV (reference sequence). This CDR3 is CAAVGGCYTDTQYF. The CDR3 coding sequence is TGTGCAGCGGTTGGGGGGTGTTACACAGATACGCAGTATTTT.

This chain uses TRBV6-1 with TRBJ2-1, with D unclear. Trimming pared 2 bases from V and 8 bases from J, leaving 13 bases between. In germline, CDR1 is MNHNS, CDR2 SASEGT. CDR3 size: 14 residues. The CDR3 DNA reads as TGTGCCAGCAGTGAAATGGTTGAGGTAGATGAGCAGTTCTTC. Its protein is CASSEMVEVDEQFF.

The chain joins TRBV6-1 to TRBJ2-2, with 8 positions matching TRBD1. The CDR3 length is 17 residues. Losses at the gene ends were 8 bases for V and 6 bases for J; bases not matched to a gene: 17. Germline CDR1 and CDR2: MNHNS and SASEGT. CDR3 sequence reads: CASFRPGTGGFAGELFF. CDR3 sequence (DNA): TGTGCCAGCTTTCGCCCGGGGACAGGCGGTTTCGCCGGGGAGCTGTTTTTT.

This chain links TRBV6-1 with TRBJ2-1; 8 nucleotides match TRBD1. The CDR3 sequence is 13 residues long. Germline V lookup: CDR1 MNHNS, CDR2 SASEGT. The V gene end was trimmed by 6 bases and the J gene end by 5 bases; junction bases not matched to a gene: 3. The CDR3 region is CASRDRGDNEQFF. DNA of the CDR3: TGTGCCAGCAGAGACAGGGGAGACAATGAGCAGTTCTTC.

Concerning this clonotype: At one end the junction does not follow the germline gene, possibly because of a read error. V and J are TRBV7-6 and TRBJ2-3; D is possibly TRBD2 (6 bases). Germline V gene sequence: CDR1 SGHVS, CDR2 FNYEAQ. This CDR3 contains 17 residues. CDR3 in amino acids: CASSLGRGAVNTGTQYF. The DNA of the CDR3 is TGTGCCAGCAGCTTGGGCCGCGGGGCTGTGAACACAGGTACGCAGTATTTT.

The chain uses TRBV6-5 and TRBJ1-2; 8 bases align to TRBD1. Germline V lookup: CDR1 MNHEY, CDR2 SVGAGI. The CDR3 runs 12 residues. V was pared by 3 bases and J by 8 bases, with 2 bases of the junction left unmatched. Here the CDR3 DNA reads TGTGCCAGCAGTTATTCAGGGGGCGGCTACACCTTC. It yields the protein CASSYSGGGYTF.

In DNA, the CDR3 is TGTGCCAGCAGTCTAGTCGGGCGTGAACAAGAGACCCAGTACTTC. Protein sequence: CASSLVGREQETQYF. The genes are TRBV6-5 and TRBJ2-5; D ambiguous. The CDR3 consists of 15 residues. Trimming removed 5 bases from V and 2 bases from J, with 15 bases in between. Germline V gene lookup returns CDR1 MNHEY and CDR2 SVGAGI.

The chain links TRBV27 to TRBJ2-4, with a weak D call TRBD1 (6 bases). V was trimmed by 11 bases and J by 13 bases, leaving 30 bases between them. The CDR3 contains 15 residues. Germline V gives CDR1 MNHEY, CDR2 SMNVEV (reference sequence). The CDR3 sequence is CAGGIVGREEEIQYF. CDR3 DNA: TGTGCCGGGGGCATCGTGGGCCGGGAAGAAGAGATCCAGTACTTC.

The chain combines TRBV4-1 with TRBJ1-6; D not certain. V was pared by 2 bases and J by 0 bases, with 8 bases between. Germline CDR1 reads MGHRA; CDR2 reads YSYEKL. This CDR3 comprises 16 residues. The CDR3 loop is CASSQHTSSYNSPLHF. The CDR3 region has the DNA TGCGCCAGCAGCCAACACACGAGCTCCTATAATTCACCCCTCCACTTT.

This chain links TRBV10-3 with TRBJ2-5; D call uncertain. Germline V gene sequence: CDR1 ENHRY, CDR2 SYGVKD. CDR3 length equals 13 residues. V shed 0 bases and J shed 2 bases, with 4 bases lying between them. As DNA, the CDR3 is TGTGCCATCAGTGAGTCTGATCAAGAGACCCAGTACTTC. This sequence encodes CAISESDQETQYF.

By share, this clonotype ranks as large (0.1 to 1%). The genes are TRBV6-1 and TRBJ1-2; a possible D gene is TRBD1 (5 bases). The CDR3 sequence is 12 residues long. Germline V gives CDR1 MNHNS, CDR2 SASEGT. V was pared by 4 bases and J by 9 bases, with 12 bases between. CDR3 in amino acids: CASSGGPPRYTF. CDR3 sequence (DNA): TGTGCCAGCAGTGGGGGCCCCCCCCGCTACACCTTC.

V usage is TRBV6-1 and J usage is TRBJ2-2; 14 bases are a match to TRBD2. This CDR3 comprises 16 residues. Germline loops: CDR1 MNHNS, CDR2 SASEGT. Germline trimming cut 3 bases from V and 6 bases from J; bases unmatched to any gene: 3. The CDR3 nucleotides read TGTGCCAGCAGTGAGGGGACTAGCGGGAGCTCCGGGGAGCTGTTTTTT. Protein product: CASSEGTSGSSGELFF.

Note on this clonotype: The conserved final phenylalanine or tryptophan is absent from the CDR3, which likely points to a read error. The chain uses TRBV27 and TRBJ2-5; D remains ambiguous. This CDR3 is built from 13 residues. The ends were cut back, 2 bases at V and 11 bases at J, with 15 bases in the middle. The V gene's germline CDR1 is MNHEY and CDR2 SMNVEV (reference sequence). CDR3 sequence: CASSLGLYGEQYV. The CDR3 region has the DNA TGTGCCAGCAGTTTAGGATTATACGGTGAGCAGTACGTC.

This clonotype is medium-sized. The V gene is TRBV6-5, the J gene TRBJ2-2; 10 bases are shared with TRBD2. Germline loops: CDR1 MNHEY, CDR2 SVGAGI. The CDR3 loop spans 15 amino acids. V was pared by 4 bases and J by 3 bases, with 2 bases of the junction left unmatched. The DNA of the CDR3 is TGTGCCAGCAGTTCCGGGACTAGCGACACCGGGGAGCTGTTTTTT. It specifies CASSSGTSDTGELFF.

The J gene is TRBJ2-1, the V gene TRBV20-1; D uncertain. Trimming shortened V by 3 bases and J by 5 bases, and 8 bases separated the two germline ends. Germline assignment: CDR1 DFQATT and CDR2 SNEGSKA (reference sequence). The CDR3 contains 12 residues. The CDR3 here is CSASVGHNEQFF. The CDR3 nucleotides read TGCAGTGCTAGTGTCGGGCACAATGAGCAGTTCTTC.

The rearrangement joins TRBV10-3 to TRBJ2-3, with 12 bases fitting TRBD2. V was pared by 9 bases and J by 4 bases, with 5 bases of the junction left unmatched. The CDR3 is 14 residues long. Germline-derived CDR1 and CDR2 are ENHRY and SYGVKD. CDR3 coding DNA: TGTGCCATTTCTAGCGGGGGGGAGCCAGATACGCAGTATTTT. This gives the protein CAISSGGEPDTQYF.

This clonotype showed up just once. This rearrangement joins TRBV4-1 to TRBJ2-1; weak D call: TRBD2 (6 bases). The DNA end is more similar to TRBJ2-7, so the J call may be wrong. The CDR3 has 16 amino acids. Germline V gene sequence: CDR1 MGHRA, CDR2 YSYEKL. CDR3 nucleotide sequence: TGCGCCAGCAGCCAAGAGGCTAGCGATAGCTCCTACGAGCAGTACTTC. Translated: CASSQEASDSSYEQYF.

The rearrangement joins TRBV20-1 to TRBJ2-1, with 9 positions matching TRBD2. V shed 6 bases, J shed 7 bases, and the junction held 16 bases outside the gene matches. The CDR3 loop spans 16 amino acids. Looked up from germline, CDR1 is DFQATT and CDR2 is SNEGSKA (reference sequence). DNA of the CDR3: TGCAGTGCCCAGCCGGGACTAGCACCCCTCGGGAATGAGCAGTTCTTC. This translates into CSAQPGLAPLGNEQFF.

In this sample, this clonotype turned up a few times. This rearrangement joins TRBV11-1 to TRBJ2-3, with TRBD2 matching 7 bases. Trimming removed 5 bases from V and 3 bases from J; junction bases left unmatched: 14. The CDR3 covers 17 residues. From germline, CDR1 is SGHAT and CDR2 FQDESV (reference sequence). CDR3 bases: TGTGCCAGCAGCCCCCGGGGGGTGTCCAGACGAACAGATACGCAGTATTTT. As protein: CASSPRGVSRRTDTQYF.

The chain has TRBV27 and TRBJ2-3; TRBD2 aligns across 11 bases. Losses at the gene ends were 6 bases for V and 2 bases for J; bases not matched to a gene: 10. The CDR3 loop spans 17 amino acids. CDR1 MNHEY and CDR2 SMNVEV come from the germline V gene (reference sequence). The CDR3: CASRPTLAGVDTDTQYF. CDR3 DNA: TGTGCCAGCAGACCAACACTAGCGGGAGTTGACACAGATACGCAGTATTTT.

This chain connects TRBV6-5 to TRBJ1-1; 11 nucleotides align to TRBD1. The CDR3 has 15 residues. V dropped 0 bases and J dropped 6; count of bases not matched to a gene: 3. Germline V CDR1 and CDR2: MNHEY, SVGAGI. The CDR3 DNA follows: TGTGCCAGCAGTTACTCCGGACAGGGGGCGTCTGAAGCTTTCTTT. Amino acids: CASSYSGQGASEAFF.

In DNA form, the CDR3 reads TGTGCCAGCAGGGGGGTGACCAGGGGCGGTGAAAAACTGTTTTTT. It codes for CASRGVTRGGEKLFF. The chain recombines TRBV6-1 with TRBJ1-4; weak D call: TRBD1 (6 bases). CDR3 length: 15 residues. V was trimmed by 6 bases and J by 7 bases, leaving 18 bases between them. In germline, CDR1 is MNHNS, CDR2 SASEGT.

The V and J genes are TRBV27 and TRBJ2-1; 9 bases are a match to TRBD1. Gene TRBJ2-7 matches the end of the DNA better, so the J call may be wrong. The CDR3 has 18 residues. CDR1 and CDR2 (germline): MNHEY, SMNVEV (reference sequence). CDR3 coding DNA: TGTGCCAGCAGTTTATCGAAGAGACAGGGGGACCGAGGTTACGAGCAGTACTTC. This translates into CASSLSKRQGDRGYEQYF.

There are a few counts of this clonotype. DNA for the CDR3: TGTGCCAGCAGATCCGGGACTAGCGGGAACAATGAGCAGTTCTTC. Its protein is CASRSGTSGNNEQFF. The chain uses TRBV27 and TRBJ2-1; 13 bases are a match to TRBD2. The trim removed 6 bases at V and 5 bases at J, leaving 4 bases unmatched. Germline loops: CDR1 MNHEY, CDR2 SMNVEV (reference sequence). CDR3 length: 15 amino acids.

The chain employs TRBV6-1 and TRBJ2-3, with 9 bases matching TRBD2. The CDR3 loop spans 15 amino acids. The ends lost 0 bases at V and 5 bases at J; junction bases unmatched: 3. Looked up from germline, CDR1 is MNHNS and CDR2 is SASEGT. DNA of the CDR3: TGTGCCAGCAGTGAAGCGGGCGGGGGGGTAGATACGCAGTATTTT. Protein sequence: CASSEAGGGVDTQYF.

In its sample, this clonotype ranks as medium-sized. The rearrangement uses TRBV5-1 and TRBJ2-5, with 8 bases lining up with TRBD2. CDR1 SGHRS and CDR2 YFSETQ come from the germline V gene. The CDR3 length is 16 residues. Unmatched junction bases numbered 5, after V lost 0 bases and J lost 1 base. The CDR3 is CASSLEASGLQETQYF. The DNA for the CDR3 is TGCGCCAGCAGCTTGGAGGCTAGCGGGCTCCAAGAGACCCAGTACTTC.

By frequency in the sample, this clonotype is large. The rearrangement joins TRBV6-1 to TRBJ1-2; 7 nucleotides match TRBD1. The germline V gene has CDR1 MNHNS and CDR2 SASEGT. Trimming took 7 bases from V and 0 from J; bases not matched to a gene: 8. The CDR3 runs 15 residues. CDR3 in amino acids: CASNTGTATNYGYTF. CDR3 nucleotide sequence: TGTGCCAGCAACACCGGGACAGCCACTAACTATGGCTACACCTTC.